This TCR beta chain comes out of a study of type 1 regulatory T cells. As for the study in general: T-allo10 is an in vitro-generated, Tr1-enriched CD4 T cell product specific for alloantigen. Findings and limits, study-wide: Type 1 regulatory T cells had a more restricted TCR repertoire than non-type 1 regulatory T cells.

CDR3 size: 14 residues. Deletions cut 6 bases from V and 0 bases from J, with 13 bases between. Germline V gene data show CDR1 as DFQATT and CDR2 as SNEGSKA (reference sequence). In TCRdb, the reads were re-called with MiXCR into one record per CDR3 protein. Of more than 60,000 distinct CDR3 sequences in the sample, 45% to 50% were seen once. This clonotype was counted once. Its antigen is undetermined. The source material was cultured non-Tr1 T cells, either the whole culture or a sorted T cell fraction (not recorded which). The V and J genes are TRBV20-1 and TRBJ2-3; a possible D gene is TRBD1 (6 bases). The TCR sequence derives from a human donor in good health. CDR3 bases: TGCAGTGCCAGGGGTGCAGGAAGCACAGATACGCAGTATTTT. It translates to CSARGAGSTDTQYF.